One and the same sample provided the 24 T cell receptor beta chains below, sequenced in a study of blood T cell repertoires in COVID-19. Sequenced by immunoSEQ multiplex PCR; TCRdb stores in-frame clones only, minus some. The table shows tens of thousands of clones, with roughly 90% occurring only once. Sequencing was performed on peripheral blood. The receptors here all came from a man between 50 and 59 years old with COVID-19, enrolled during active disease.

The chain carries TRBV7-2 and TRBJ2-3; 9 nucleotides align to TRBD2. The CDR3 extends over 15 amino acids. The junction had 4 bases not matched to a gene; V was cut back by 2 bases and J by 4 bases. CDR1 is SGHTA, CDR2 FQGNSA, per germline. CDR3 amino acids: CASSLSRGGPDTQYF. DNA for the CDR3: TGTGCCAGCAGCTTATCGCGGGGGGGCCCAGATACGCAGTATTTT.

A single count supports this clone. This chain uses TRBV3-1 (or the pseudogene TRBV3-2) with TRBJ1-1; no definite D call. The V gene lost 1 base and the J gene lost 1 base, with 10 bases spanning the gap. The CDR3 covers 15 residues. The germline V gene has CDR1 LGHDT and CDR2 YNNKEL (reference sequence). The CDR3 spells CASSQAIGRNTEAFF. The CDR3 nucleotides are TGTGCCAGCAGCCAAGCTATAGGGAGGAACACTGAAGCTTTCTTT.

The chain joins TRBV5-1 to TRBJ1-4; D is possibly TRBD1 (6 bases). There are 14 residues in the CDR3. Deletions cut 2 bases from V and 8 bases from J, with 13 bases between. Germline V gene sequence: CDR1 SGHRS, CDR2 YFSETQ. CDR3: CASSLSGAREKLFF. CDR3 DNA: TGCGCCAGCAGCTTATCAGGGGCGCGCGAAAAACTGTTTTTT. The full variable domain, its missing parts supplied by reference TRBV5-1 and TRBJ1-4, is KAGVTQTPRYLIKTRGQQVTLSCSPISGHRSVSWYQQTPGQGLQFLFEYFSETQRNKGNFPGRFSGRQFSNSRSEMNVSTLELGDSALYLCASSLSGAREKLFFGSGTQLSVL.

This rearrangement joins TRBV7-8 to TRBJ1-3; D gene ambiguous. This CDR3 is built from 13 residues. The V end was cut by 5 bases, the J end by 4 bases, with 9 bases between. Germline CDR1 SGHVS, CDR2 FQNEAQ. DNA of the CDR3: TGTGCCAGCAGCCCCTTGGGCGGAAACACCATATATTTT. This codes for CASSPLGGNTIYF.

The chain is built from TRBV19 and TRBJ2-1, with 8 bases identical to TRBD1. The CDR3 has 17 amino acids. Germline CDR1 is LNHDA and CDR2 is SQIVND (reference sequence). V dropped 3 bases and J dropped 2; count of bases not matched to a gene: 9. DNA for the CDR3: TGTGCCAGTAGTATTGGGCCAAGGACAGGGACCTACAATGAGCAGTTCTTC. Protein: CASSIGPRTGTYNEQFF.

The rearrangement links TRBV28 to TRBJ1-6; D perhaps matches TRBD1 (6 bases). CDR1 is MDHEN and CDR2 is SYDVKM in the germline V gene. Trimming pared 5 bases from V and 6 bases from J, leaving 8 bases between. CDR3 length: 13 residues. CDR3 protein: CASSQDSNSPLHF. The CDR3, as DNA: TGTGCCAGCAGTCAGGACAGTAATTCACCCCTCCACTTT.

V gene TRBV19 combines with J gene TRBJ1-1, with 8 positions matching TRBD1. Unmatched junction bases numbered 2, after V lost 1 base and J lost 4 bases. CDR3 length: 14 residues. Germline V gives CDR1 LNHDA, CDR2 SQIVND (reference sequence). CDR3 nucleotides: TGTGCCAGTAGTATAGTTACAGGGGGCACTGAAGCTTTCTTT. Protein: CASSIVTGGTEAFF.

This chain links TRBV4-3 with TRBJ1-1, with 7 positions matching TRBD1. The CDR3 length is 17 residues. The V and J ends lost 0 bases and 1 base, in that order; junction bases with no gene match: 8. Germline V lookup: CDR1 LGHNA, CDR2 YSLEER. The CDR3 is CASSQEDRAQGNTEAFF. The CDR3 nucleotides read TGCGCCAGCAGCCAAGAAGACAGGGCTCAAGGGAACACTGAAGCTTTCTTT.

The gene calls are TRBV5-1 and TRBJ1-3; maybe TRBD1 (5 bases). The CDR3 extends over 14 amino acids. Germline V gene sequence: CDR1 SGHRS, CDR2 YFSETQ. Deletions cut 0 bases from V and 5 bases from J, with 9 bases between. The CDR3 nucleotides read TGCGCCAGCAGCTTGGAAGGGGTCAGAAACACCATATATTTT. This encodes CASSLEGVRNTIYF.

The chain has TRBV7-6 and TRBJ1-1; 7 positions match TRBD1. Germline-derived CDR1 and CDR2 are SGHVS and FNYEAQ. CDR3 length: 16 residues. V lost 2 bases and J lost 1; bases outside the gene matches: 7. The chain's CDR3 is CASSLWPGQPNTEAFF. The CDR3 DNA follows: TGTGCCAGCAGCTTATGGCCGGGACAGCCGAACACTGAAGCTTTCTTT.

By frequency in the sample, this clone is medium-sized (0.01 to 0.1%). CDR3 bases: TGTGCCAGCAGCTACAGGGATGAAAAACTGTTTTTT. The encoded protein is CASSYRDEKLFF. The chain combines TRBV7-9 with TRBJ1-4; possible D gene TRBD1, 6 bases. Trimming stripped 4 bases from V and 6 bases from J, with 6 bases between. CDR1 and CDR2 from the germline V gene are SEHNR and FQNEAQ (reference sequence). The CDR3 spans 12 residues.

J is TRBJ2-1 and V is TRBV5-5; 10 bases agree with TRBD2. This CDR3 has 19 amino acids. CDR1 and CDR2 from the germline V gene are SGHKS and YYEKEE (reference sequence). After removal of 3 bases from V and 1 base from J, the junction contained 13 bases not matched to a gene. The CDR3 DNA follows: TGTGCCAGCAGCTGGCGACTGGAGCGGGGGGGCTCTTCCTACAATGAGCAGTTCTTC. This gives the protein CASSWRLERGGSSYNEQFF.

The chain carries TRBV10-3 and TRBJ2-5; a weak D match, TRBD2 (5 bases). There are 16 residues in the CDR3. Germline V gene sequence: CDR1 ENHRY, CDR2 SYGVKD. The germline V and J ends were trimmed by 2 bases and 4 bases, with 17 bases remaining between them. CDR3 protein: CAISEGGNGPGETQYF. The CDR3 DNA sequence: TGTGCCATCAGTGAGGGAGGAAACGGACCGGGAGAGACCCAGTACTTC.

The rearrangement links TRBV4-3 to TRBJ1-2, with a possible D match to TRBD1 (5 bases). V was pared by 0 bases and J by 4 bases, with 18 bases between. Germline V gene sequence: CDR1 LGHNA, CDR2 YSLEER. This CDR3 spans 17 amino acids. CDR3 sequence: CASSQEWGTRSFYGYTF. Here the CDR3 DNA reads TGCGCCAGCAGCCAAGAATGGGGCACCCGGAGCTTCTATGGCTACACCTTC.

This chain connects TRBV30 to TRBJ2-2; no firm D call. The V end lost 1 base, the J end lost 4 bases, and 13 bases lay between the germline ends. From germline, CDR1 is GTSNPN and CDR2 SVGIG (reference sequence). The CDR3 is 15 amino acids. The CDR3 sequence is CAWSEYIIGTGELFF. The CDR3 DNA sequence: TGTGCCTGGAGTGAATATATCATCGGCACCGGGGAGCTGTTTTTT.

The V call is TRBV7-2, the J call TRBJ1-3; maybe TRBD1 (5 bases). V was shortened by 2 bases and J by 3 bases, with 8 bases between the two germline ends. This CDR3 has 14 amino acids. Germline CDR1 is SGHTA and CDR2 is FQGNSA. CDR3 sequence: CASSLQGGGNTIYF. For the CDR3, the DNA is TGTGCCAGCAGCTTACAGGGAGGTGGAAACACCATATATTTT.

The chain couples TRBV29-1 to TRBJ1-4; D remains unclear. Germline CDR1 SQVTM, CDR2 ANQGSEA. Trimming shortened V by 4 bases and J by 5 bases, and 11 bases separated the two germline ends. The CDR3 contains 13 residues. CDR3: CSVASQMNEKLFF. The CDR3 DNA is TGCAGCGTTGCATCGCAGATGAATGAAAAACTGTTTTTT.

Only one count was recorded for this clone. The chain is built from TRBV5-5 and TRBJ2-3, with D possibly being TRBD1 (7 bases). CDR1 is SGHKS, CDR2 YYEKEE, per germline (reference sequence). This CDR3 has 17 amino acids. V gave up 0 bases and J gave up 1 base, with 15 bases separating them. The CDR3 DNA sequence: TGTGCCAGCAGCTTGGGATACAGGGGAGGTGGCACAGATACGCAGTATTTT. Protein: CASSLGYRGGGTDTQYF.

V and J are TRBV7-2 and TRBJ1-3; 9 bases fit TRBD1. J was trimmed by 2 bases and V by 2 bases; bases with no gene match: 4. There are 16 residues in the CDR3. Germline V gives CDR1 SGHTA, CDR2 FQGNSA. CDR3 nucleotides: TGTGCCAGCAGCTTATGGGACAGGGACCCTGGAAACACCATATATTTT. Amino acid sequence: CASSLWDRDPGNTIYF.

This clone has more than one count but fewer than ten. The chain joins TRBV27 to TRBJ2-7; 9 bases fit TRBD1. Germline CDR1 is MNHEY and CDR2 is SMNVEV (reference sequence). Trimming at V came to 5 bases and at J to 3 bases, leaving 5 bases not matched to a gene. The CDR3 runs to 14 residues. The CDR3 bases are TGTGCCAGCAGTCCGTCGACAGGGGGCTACGAGCAGTACTTC. Its translation: CASSPSTGGYEQYF.

The chain carries TRBV2 and TRBJ2-3, with a tentative D call TRBD2 (5 bases). The CDR3 covers 15 residues. CDR1 SNHLY and CDR2 FYNNEI come from the germline V gene. The V end was cut by 6 bases, the J end by 4 bases, with 17 bases between. The CDR3 DNA reads TGTGCCAGCAGGGGCTCCGACCGACTATCAGATACGCAGTATTTT. Translation: CASRGSDRLSDTQYF.

V gene TRBV7-8 combines with J gene TRBJ1-1; a possible D gene is TRBD1 (6 bases). Germline CDR1 and CDR2: SGHVS and FQNEAQ. Trimming took 2 bases from V and 11 from J, leaving 15 bases between them. The CDR3 runs 13 residues. The CDR3 sequence: CASSLIFGGAAFF. CDR3 in DNA: TGTGCCAGCAGCTTAATTTTCGGGGGGGCCGCTTTCTTT. The variable domain in full, completed from reference TRBV7-8 and TRBJ1-1, reads GAGVSQSPRYKVAKRGQDVALRCDPISGHVSLFWYQQALGQGPEFLTYFQNEAQLDKSGLPSDRFFAERPEGSVSTLKIQRTQQEDSAVYLCASSLIFGGAAFFGQGTRLTVV.

The genes are TRBV6-5 and TRBJ1-1, with TRBD1 identical over 7 bases. V lost 8 bases to trimming and J lost 5 bases; unmatched junction nucleotides: 14. The CDR3 is made up of 15 amino acids. Germline V CDR1 and CDR2: MNHEY, SVGAGI. CDR3 sequence reads: CASSTGRQGGTEAFF. As DNA, the CDR3 is TGTGCCAGCTCGACGGGCAGACAGGGCGGAACTGAAGCTTTCTTT.

The gene calls are TRBV7-9 and TRBJ2-6; no firm D call. The length of the CDR3 is 19 residues. Trimming took 4 bases from V and 0 from J, leaving 19 bases between them. Germline V gene data show CDR1 as SEHNR and CDR2 as FQNEAQ (reference sequence). CDR3 residues: CASSYPRVELASGANVLTF. The DNA of the CDR3 is TGTGCCAGCAGCTACCCACGGGTCGAACTTGCCTCTGGGGCCAACGTCCTGACTTTC.